The 3 T cell receptor beta chains below were found in one sample sequenced in a study of patients and donors after allogeneic stem cell transplantation. From the RT-PCR reads, TCRdb called clonotypes with MiXCR, one entry per CDR3 protein. In the table there are approximately 430,000 distinct CDR3 sequences, roughly 17% of which are singletons. Sequenced material: blood, either unsorted or a sorted T cell fraction (not recorded which). These receptors all come from a human donor who was either an allogeneic HSCT recipient or a stem cell or donor lymphocyte infusion donor (not recorded which). It is not recorded whose cells these are; they may come from a transplant donor.

This clonotype showed up many times. The V call is TRBV11-2, the J call TRBJ1-4; tentative D call: TRBD1 (5 bases). CDR3 length: 15 residues. In germline, CDR1 is SGHAT, CDR2 FQNNGV. Trimming shortened V by 0 bases and J by 0 bases, and 5 bases separated the two germline ends. The CDR3 DNA sequence: TGTGCCAGCAGCTTAGAAGGGGCAACTAATGAAAAACTGTTTTTT. The encoded protein is CASSLEGATNEKLFF.

This clonotype was counted a few times. V usage is TRBV21-1 and J usage is TRBJ2-7; the table's D call, TRBD1, was not checked against the DNA. TRBV21-1 represents a pseudogene. This CDR3 is built from 17 residues. The CDR3 nucleotides are TGTGCCAGCAGCAAAGCGCCTCGGGACAGGGGTTCCAACGAGCAGTACTTC. As protein: CASSKAPRDRGSNEQYF.

This clonotype has more than one count but fewer than ten. This chain connects TRBV9 to TRBJ2-2; no definite D call. The CDR3 length is 16 residues. V was shortened by 0 bases and J by 1 base, with 10 bases between the two germline ends. The germline V gene has CDR1 SGDLS and CDR2 YYNGEE. The CDR3 DNA reads TGTGCCAGCAGCGTAGAACCAGAGCAGAACACCGGGGAGCTGTTTTTT. Its protein product is CASSVEPEQNTGELFF.